The 19 T cell receptor beta chains below were found in one sample sequenced in a study of shared clonotypes between healthy human individuals (dated by TCRdb to between 2020 and 2021). The receptor library was made with the immunoSEQ multiplex PCR assay. Not all clones reach the TCRdb copy of this immuneACCESS table, which keeps in-frame sequences only. Checked studies attribute under half of the gap to unresolved V genes and leave the rest unexplained. This sample is represented by 2 million to 2.5 million clones; almost 96% of them were singletons. Around 0.13% of the sample lies in the top ten. The specimen sequenced was naive CD4+ T cells sorted from blood. According to the study, the label for this sample's cell subset or site signals: CD45RA+ positively selected. Receptor source: a man younger than 30 in good health.

Remarks on this clone: The same CDR3 is also encoded by other DNA sequences in this sample. The V gene is TRBV5-8, the J gene TRBJ1-1; tentative D call: TRBD1 (5 bases). CDR1 SGHTS and CDR2 YDEGEE come from the germline V gene. The CDR3 runs to 13 residues. The germline V and J ends were trimmed by 1 base and 1 base, with 5 bases remaining between them. CDR3 sequence: CASSLTGNTEAFF. As DNA, the CDR3 is TGTGCCAGCAGCTTGACAGGGAACACTGAAGCTTTCTTT.

The chain employs TRBV2 and TRBJ1-5, with no clear D. V lost 8 bases and J 3 bases, leaving 8 bases between the germline ends. Germline CDR1 and CDR2: SNHLY and FYNNEI. This CDR3 has 12 residues. The CDR3 DNA reads as TGTGCCAGCGGGAGCGACAATCAGCCCCAGCATTTT. Protein: CASGSDNQPQHF. The variable domain in full, with the rest retrieved from reference TRBV2 and TRBJ1-5, is EPEVTQTPSHQVTQMGQEVILRCVPISNHLYFYWYRQILGQKVEFLVSFYNNEISEKSEIFDDQFSVERPDGSNFTLKIRSTKLEDSAMYFCASGSDNQPQHFGDGTRLSIL.

The V and J genes are TRBV7-6 and TRBJ1-2; D is unclear. The CDR3 runs to 15 residues. Trimming shortened V by 5 bases and J by 1 base, and 14 bases separated the two germline ends. CDR1 is SGHVS, CDR2 FNYEAQ, per germline. This CDR3 is CASSSPGGINYGYTF. The CDR3 coding sequence is TGTGCCAGCAGCAGTCCGGGAGGGATTAACTATGGCTACACCTTC.

On this clone itself: Its ends do not fully match the called genes, so a read error is possible. J is TRBJ1-2 and V is TRBV29-1; D is perhaps TRBD1 (6 bases). Germline V gives CDR1 SQVTM, CDR2 ANQGSEA. This CDR3 has 9 amino acids. CDR3 DNA: TGCAGCGTTTCGGGGCGGGGGGCGTTC. Its protein is CSVSGRGAF.

The rearrangement links TRBV14 to TRBJ2-3; 12 bases are a match to TRBD2. Germline CDR1 reads SGHDN; CDR2 reads FVKESK. The V segment lost 4 bases and the J segment 1 base; nucleotides outside the gene matches: 12. The CDR3 contains 19 residues. The CDR3, as DNA: TGTGCCAGCAGCCGAGAAAGGACTAGCGGGATCTCCGGCACAGATACGCAGTATTTT. Its protein product is CASSRERTSGISGTDTQYF.

The J gene is TRBJ2-4, the V gene TRBV19; 7 bases are a match to TRBD1. Trimming removed 5 bases from V and 2 bases from J; junction bases left unmatched: 12. This CDR3 is built from 17 residues. Germline CDR1 is LNHDA and CDR2 is SQIVND (reference sequence). CDR3 sequence reads: CASSRQTGITTKNIQYF. DNA for the CDR3: TGTGCCAGTAGTCGTCAGACAGGGATAACGACCAAAAACATTCAGTACTTC.

The V and J genes are TRBV11-2 and TRBJ1-6; tentatively, D is TRBD1 (5 bases). This CDR3 is built from 17 residues. Germline CDR1 SGHAT, CDR2 FQNNGV. The ends were cut back, 0 bases at V and 10 bases at J, with 19 bases in the middle. This CDR3 is CASSLDSQVLGDSPLHF. For the CDR3, the DNA is TGTGCCAGCAGCTTAGACTCACAGGTCCTGGGGGACTCACCCCTCCACTTT.

This clone was seen once. The CDR3 is CASSLGQLSSGNTIYF. The DNA for the CDR3 is TGCGCCAGCAGCCTGGGACAGTTAAGCTCTGGAAACACCATATATTTT. This rearrangement joins TRBV5-1 to TRBJ1-3; 7 nucleotides match TRBD1. In germline, CDR1 is SGHRS, CDR2 YFSETQ. The CDR3 consists of 16 residues. Trimming cost V 4 bases and J 0 bases; bases outside gene matches: 7.

On this clone: Other DNA sequences in the same sample also yield this CDR3. The V gene is TRBV2, the J gene TRBJ1-1; TRBD1 matches at 8 bases. Germline V CDR1 and CDR2: SNHLY, FYNNEI. Losses at the gene ends were 4 bases for V and 2 bases for J; bases not matched to a gene: 3. The CDR3 is 14 residues long. The CDR3 loop reads CASSVDRGNTEAFF. The CDR3 nucleotides are TGTGCCAGCAGTGTTGACAGGGGTAACACTGAAGCTTTCTTT.

This rearrangement joins TRBV9 to TRBJ2-2, with TRBD1 matching 11 bases. The CDR3 runs 16 residues. V trimming: 4 bases; J trimming: 5 bases; junction bases outside the gene matches: 7. In germline, CDR1 is SGDLS, CDR2 YYNGEE. CDR3 DNA sequence: TGTGCCAGCAGCTCCCGGACAGGGGGCGCGACCGGGGAGCTGTTTTTT. Translated, it gives CASSSRTGGATGELFF. Full variable domain (remainder filled in from reference TRBV9 and TRBJ2-2): DSGVTQTPKHLITATGQRVTLRCSPRSGDLSVYWYQQSLDQGLQFLIQYYNGEERAKGNILERFSAQQFPDLHSELNLSSLELGDSALYFCASSSRTGGATGELFFGEGSRLTVL.

In its sample, this clone was seen once. The same CDR3 arises from other DNA sequences in this sample as well. The chain combines TRBV2 with TRBJ2-7; 9 bases match TRBD1. Germline CDR1 and CDR2: SNHLY and FYNNEI. The CDR3 has 12 residues. V shed 10 bases and J 2 bases; nucleotides not matched to a gene: 3. Here the CDR3 DNA reads TGTGCCACTCGACAGGGGGCCTACGAGCAGTACTTC. Its protein product is CATRQGAYEQYF.

This chain uses TRBV5-4 with TRBJ2-1; a weak D match, TRBD1 (5 bases). V lost 4 bases, J lost 8 bases, and 19 bases lay in between. Germline V lookup: CDR1 SGHNT, CDR2 YYREEE (reference sequence). The CDR3 runs 15 residues. CDR3 sequence (DNA): TGTGCCAGCAGCCAAGGACACCTCAAAGGGGATGAGCAGTTCTTC. Protein product: CASSQGHLKGDEQFF. Combining the CDR3 with reference TRBV5-4 and TRBJ2-1 gives the whole variable domain ETGVTQSPTHLIKTRGQQVTLRCSSQSGHNTVSWYQQALGQGPQFIFQYYREEENGRGNFPPRFSGLQFPNYSSELNVNALELDDSALYLCASSQGHLKGDEQFFGPGTRLTVL.

This rearrangement joins TRBV4-1 to TRBJ1-6; no definite D call. Germline loops: CDR1 MGHRA, CDR2 YSYEKL. V was shortened by 0 bases and J by 4 bases, with 10 bases between the two germline ends. The CDR3 covers 16 residues. In nucleotides, the CDR3 is TGCGCCAGCAGCCAAGAGATCCGCCATTATAATTCACCCCTCCACTTT. Its translation: CASSQEIRHYNSPLHF.

This clone was observed once. The genes are TRBV4-3 and TRBJ2-3, with 9 nucleotides matching TRBD2. This CDR3 comprises 18 residues. The junction had 15 bases not matched to a gene; V was cut back by 3 bases and J by 5 bases. The germline V gene has CDR1 LGHNA and CDR2 YSLEER. CDR3 in DNA: TGCGCCAGCAGCCAGGACATGGACGCGGGAGGGCATATAGATACGCAGTATTTT. It codes for CASSQDMDAGGHIDTQYF.

This clone came up once. The chain links TRBV19 to TRBJ1-2; D gene uncertain. CDR1 and CDR2 from the germline V gene are LNHDA and SQIVND (reference sequence). The CDR3 is 15 residues long. Trimming pared 7 bases from V and 1 base from J, leaving 16 bases between. The CDR3 region is CASTGELEGNYGYTF. CDR3 nucleotides: TGTGCCAGTACAGGTGAACTTGAGGGTAACTATGGCTACACCTTC.

This clone was seen only once. Other DNA sequences in this specimen translate into the identical CDR3. The chain employs TRBV7-9 and TRBJ2-7; D is perhaps TRBD2 (5 bases). The CDR3 spans 13 residues. V lost 3 bases and J 0 bases, leaving 6 bases between the germline ends. Germline V CDR1 and CDR2: SEHNR, FQNEAQ (reference sequence). CDR3 in DNA: TGTGCCAGCAGCTTCAGCGGCTCCTACGAGCAGTACTTC. It codes for CASSFSGSYEQYF.

In regard to this clone: The same CDR3 also results from other DNA sequences found in this sample. The chain has TRBV11-2 and TRBJ1-2; TRBD1 matches at 7 bases. Losses at the gene ends were 2 bases for V and 4 bases for J; bases not matched to a gene: 1. Per the germline V gene, CDR1 is SGHAT and CDR2 is FQNNGV. This CDR3 contains 13 residues. The CDR3 loop reads CASSLTGAYGYTF. The CDR3 coding sequence is TGTGCCAGCAGCTTAACAGGGGCCTATGGCTACACCTTC. Based on the CDR3 plus reference TRBV11-2 and TRBJ1-2, the full variable domain is EAGVAQSPRYKIIEKRQSVAFWCNPISGHATLYWYQQILGQGPKLLIQFQNNGVVDDSQLPKDRFSAERLKGVDSTLKIQPAKLEDSAVYLCASSLTGAYGYTFGSGTRLTVV.

The V call is TRBV5-1, the J call TRBJ1-1; D not certain. The CDR3 has 15 residues. Trimming cost V 4 bases and J 0 bases, with 13 bases left between them. The germline V gene encodes CDR1 SGHRS and CDR2 YFSETQ. The chain's CDR3 is CASSPVMRVNTEAFF. DNA for the CDR3: TGCGCCAGCAGCCCGGTGATGAGGGTGAACACTGAAGCTTTCTTT.

CDR3 nucleotide sequence: TGTGCTAGTGCCGCCGGGGGAAAAGGGAGGGACATGAACACTGAAGCTTTCTTT. It codes for CASAAGGKGRDMNTEAFF. The V gene is TRBV12-5, the J gene TRBJ1-1; TRBD1 is a possible D gene (6 bases). Looked up from germline, CDR1 is LGHNT and CDR2 is FRNRAP. CDR3 length equals 18 residues. With 7 bases removed from V and 0 bases from J, the gap between germline ends came to 24 bases.